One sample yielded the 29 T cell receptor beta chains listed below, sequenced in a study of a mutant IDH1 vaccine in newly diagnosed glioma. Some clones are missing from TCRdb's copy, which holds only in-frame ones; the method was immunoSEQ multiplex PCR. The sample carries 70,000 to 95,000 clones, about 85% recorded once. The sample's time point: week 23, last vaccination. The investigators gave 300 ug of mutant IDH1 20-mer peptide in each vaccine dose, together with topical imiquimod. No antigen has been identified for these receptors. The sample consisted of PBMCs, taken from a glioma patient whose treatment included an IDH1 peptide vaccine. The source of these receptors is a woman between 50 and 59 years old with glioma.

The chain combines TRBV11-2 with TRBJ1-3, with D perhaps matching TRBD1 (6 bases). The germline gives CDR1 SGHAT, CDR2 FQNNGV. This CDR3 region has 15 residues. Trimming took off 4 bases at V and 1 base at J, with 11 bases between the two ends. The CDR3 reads CASSSLTGSGNTIYF. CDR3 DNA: TGTGCCAGCAGCTCCTTGACAGGTTCTGGAAACACCATATATTTT. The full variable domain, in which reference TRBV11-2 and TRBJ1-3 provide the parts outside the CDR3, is EAGVAQSPRYKIIEKRQSVAFWCNPISGHATLYWYQQILGQGPKLLIQFQNNGVVDDSQLPKDRFSAERLKGVDSTLKIQPAKLEDSAVYLCASSSLTGSGNTIYFGEGSWLTVV.

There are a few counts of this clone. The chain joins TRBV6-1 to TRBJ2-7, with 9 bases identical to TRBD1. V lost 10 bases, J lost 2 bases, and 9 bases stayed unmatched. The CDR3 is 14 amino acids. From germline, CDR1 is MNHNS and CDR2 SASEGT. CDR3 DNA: TGTGCCACCTCGGGCGGGACAGGGACCTACGAGCAGTACTTC. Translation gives CATSGGTGTYEQYF.

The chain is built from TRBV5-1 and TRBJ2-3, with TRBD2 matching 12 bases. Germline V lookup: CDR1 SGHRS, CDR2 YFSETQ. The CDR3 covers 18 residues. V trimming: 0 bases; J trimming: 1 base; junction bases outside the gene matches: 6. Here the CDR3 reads CASSLALAGGMGTDTQYF. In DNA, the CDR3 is TGCGCCAGCAGCTTGGCGCTAGCGGGAGGGATGGGCACAGATACGCAGTATTTT. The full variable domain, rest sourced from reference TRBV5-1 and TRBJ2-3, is KAGVTQTPRYLIKTRGQQVTLSCSPISGHRSVSWYQQTPGQGLQFLFEYFSETQRNKGNFPGRFSGRQFSNSRSEMNVSTLELGDSALYLCASSLALAGGMGTDTQYFGPGTRLTVL.

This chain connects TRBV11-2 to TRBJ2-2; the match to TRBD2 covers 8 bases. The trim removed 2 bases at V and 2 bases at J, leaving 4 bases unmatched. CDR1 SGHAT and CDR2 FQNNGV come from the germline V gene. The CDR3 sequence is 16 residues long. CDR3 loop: CASSLQLAANTGELFF. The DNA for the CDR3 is TGTGCCAGCAGCTTACAACTAGCGGCCAACACCGGGGAGCTGTTTTTT.

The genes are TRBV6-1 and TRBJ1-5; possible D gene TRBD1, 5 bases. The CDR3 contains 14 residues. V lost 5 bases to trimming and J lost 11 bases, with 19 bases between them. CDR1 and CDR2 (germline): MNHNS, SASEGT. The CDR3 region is CASSFTGPKQAQHF. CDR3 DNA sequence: TGTGCCAGCAGTTTTACAGGTCCAAAGCAAGCCCAGCATTTT.

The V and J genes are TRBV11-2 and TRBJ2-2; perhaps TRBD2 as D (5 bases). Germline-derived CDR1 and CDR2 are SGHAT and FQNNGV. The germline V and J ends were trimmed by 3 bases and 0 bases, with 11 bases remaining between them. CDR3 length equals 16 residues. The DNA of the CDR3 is TGTGCCAGCAGCTTGCGAGGGTGGGCGAACACCGGGGAGCTGTTTTTT. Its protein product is CASSLRGWANTGELFF.

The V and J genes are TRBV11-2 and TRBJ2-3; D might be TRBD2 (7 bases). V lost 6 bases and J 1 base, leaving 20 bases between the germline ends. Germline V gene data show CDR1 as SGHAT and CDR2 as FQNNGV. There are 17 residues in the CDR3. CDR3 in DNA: TGTGCCAGCAGTATTCCACTCGGGGGGCAGGGCACAGATACGCAGTATTTT. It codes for CASSIPLGGQGTDTQYF.

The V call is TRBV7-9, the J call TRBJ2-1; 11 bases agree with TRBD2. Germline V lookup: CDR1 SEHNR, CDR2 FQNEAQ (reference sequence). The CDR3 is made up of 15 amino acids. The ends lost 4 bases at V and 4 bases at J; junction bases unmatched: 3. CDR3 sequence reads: CASSSGTSGYNEQFF. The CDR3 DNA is TGTGCCAGCAGCTCCGGGACTAGCGGTTACAATGAGCAGTTCTTC. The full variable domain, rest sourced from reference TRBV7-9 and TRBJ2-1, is DTGVSQNPRHKITKRGQNVTFRCDPISEHNRLYWYRQTLGQGPEFLTYFQNEAQLEKSRLLSDRFSAERPKGSFSTLEIQRTEQGDSAMYLCASSSGTSGYNEQFFGPGTRLTVL.

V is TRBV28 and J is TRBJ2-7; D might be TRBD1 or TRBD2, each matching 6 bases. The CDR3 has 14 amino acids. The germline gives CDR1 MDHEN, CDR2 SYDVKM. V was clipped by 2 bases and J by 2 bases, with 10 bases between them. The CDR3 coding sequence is TGTGCCAGCAGTTTAGTAGGGGGGACCTACGAGCAGTACTTC. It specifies CASSLVGGTYEQYF.

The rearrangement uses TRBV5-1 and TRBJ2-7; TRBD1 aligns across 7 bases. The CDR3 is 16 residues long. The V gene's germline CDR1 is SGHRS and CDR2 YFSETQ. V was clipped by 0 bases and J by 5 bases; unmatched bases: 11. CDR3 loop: CASSLVPQGSANEQYF. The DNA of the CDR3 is TGCGCCAGCAGCTTGGTCCCACAGGGGAGTGCCAACGAGCAGTACTTC.

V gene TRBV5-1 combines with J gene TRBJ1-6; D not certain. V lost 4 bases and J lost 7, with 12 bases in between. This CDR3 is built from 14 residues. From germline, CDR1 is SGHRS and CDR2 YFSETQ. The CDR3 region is CASSLDRGNSPLHF. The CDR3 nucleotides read TGCGCCAGCAGCCTCGACCGGGGAAATTCACCCCTCCACTTT.

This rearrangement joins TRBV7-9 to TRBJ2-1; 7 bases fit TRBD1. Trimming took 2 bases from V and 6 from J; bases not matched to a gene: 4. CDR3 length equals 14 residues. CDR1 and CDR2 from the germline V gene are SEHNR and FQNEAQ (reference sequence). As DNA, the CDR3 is TGTGCCAGCAGCTTAAGTGGGACAGTCAATGAGCAGTTCTTC. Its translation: CASSLSGTVNEQFF.

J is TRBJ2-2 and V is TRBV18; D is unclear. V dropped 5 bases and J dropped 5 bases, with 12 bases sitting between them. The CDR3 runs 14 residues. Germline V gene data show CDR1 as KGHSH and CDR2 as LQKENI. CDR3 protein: CASSMGLTTGELFF. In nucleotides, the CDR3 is TGTGCCAGCTCAATGGGCCTGACGACCGGGGAGCTGTTTTTT.

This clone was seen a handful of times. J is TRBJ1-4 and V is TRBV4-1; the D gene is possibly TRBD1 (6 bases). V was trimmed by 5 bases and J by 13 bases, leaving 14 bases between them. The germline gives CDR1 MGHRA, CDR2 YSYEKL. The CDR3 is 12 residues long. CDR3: CASSLPGERLFF. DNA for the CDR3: TGCGCCAGCAGCTTACCAGGGGAACGACTGTTTTTT.

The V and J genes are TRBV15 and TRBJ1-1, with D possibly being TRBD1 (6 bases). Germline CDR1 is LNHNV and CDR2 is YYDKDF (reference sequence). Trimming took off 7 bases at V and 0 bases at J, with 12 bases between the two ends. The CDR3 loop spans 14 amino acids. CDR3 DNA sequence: TGTGCCACCACCGCGGGGGGGCTGAACACTGAAGCTTTCTTT. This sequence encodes CATTAGGLNTEAFF.

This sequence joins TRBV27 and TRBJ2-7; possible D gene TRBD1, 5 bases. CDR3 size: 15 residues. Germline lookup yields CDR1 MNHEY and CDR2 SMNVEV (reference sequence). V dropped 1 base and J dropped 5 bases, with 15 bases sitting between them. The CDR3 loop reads CASSLYPRVEHEQYF. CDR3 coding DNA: TGTGCCAGCAGTTTATACCCCAGGGTCGAGCACGAGCAGTACTTC.

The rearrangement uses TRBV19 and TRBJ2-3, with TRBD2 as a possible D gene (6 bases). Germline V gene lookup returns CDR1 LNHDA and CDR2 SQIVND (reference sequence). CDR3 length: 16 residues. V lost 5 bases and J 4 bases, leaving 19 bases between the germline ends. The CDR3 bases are TGTGCCAGTAGTGGGCGACTAGGGGTTGATTCAGATACGCAGTATTTT. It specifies CASSGRLGVDSDTQYF.

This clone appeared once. The CDR3 bases are TGTGCCAGCAGCTCGTCGGGTTGGGGGCGGCCCCAGCATTTT. Translated, it gives CASSSSGWGRPQHF. The V call is TRBV7-9, the J call TRBJ1-5; a weak D match, TRBD1 (6 bases). V lost 4 bases and J lost 9, with 16 bases in between. Germline values: CDR1 SEHNR, CDR2 FQNEAQ (reference sequence). This CDR3 spans 14 amino acids.

CDR3 in DNA: TGCGCCAGCAGCTTGGGAAAAGGACTAGCGGGGGCCTCCTACGAGCAGTACTTC. This codes for CASSLGKGLAGASYEQYF. The V call is TRBV5-1, the J call TRBJ2-7; 13 bases match TRBD2. Unmatched junction bases numbered 6, after V lost 0 bases and J lost 0 bases. CDR1 is SGHRS, CDR2 YFSETQ, per germline. This CDR3 comprises 18 residues.

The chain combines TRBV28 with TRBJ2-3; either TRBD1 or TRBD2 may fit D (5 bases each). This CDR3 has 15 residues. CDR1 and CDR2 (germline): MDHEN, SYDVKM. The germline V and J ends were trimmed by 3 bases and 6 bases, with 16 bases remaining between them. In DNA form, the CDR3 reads TGTGCCAGCAGTTTTTTGGGGGAAGGCAGGGATACGCAGTATTTT. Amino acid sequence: CASSFLGEGRDTQYF.

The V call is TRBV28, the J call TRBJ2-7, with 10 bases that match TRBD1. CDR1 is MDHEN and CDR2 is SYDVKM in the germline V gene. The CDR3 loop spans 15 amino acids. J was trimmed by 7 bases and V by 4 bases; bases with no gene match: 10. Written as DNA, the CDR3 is TGTGCCAGCAGTTCGCCGGGACAGGGGTCGCGTGAGCAGTACTTC. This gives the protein CASSSPGQGSREQYF.

CDR3: CASSLGPYLGNTIYF. CDR3 nucleotides: TGTGCCAGCAGTTTGGGCCCCTACCTGGGAAACACCATATATTTT. The chain uses TRBV6-5 and TRBJ1-3, with D unclear. The CDR3 loop spans 15 amino acids. V was trimmed by 4 bases and J by 4 bases, leaving 14 bases between them. Germline-derived CDR1 and CDR2 are MNHEY and SVGAGI.

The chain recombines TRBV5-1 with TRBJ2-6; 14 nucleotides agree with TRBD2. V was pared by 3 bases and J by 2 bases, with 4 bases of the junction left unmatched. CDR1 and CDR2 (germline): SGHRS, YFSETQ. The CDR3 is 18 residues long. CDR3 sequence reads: CASSYGLAGGTGANVLTF. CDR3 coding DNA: TGCGCCAGCAGCTACGGACTAGCGGGAGGTACTGGGGCCAACGTCCTGACTTTC.

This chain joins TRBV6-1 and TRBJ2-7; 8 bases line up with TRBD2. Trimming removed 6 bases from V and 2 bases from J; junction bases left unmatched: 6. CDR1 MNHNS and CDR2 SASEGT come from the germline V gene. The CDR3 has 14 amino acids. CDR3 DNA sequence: TGTGCCAGCAGCCCCGTAGCGGGGACCTACGAGCAGTACTTC. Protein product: CASSPVAGTYEQYF.

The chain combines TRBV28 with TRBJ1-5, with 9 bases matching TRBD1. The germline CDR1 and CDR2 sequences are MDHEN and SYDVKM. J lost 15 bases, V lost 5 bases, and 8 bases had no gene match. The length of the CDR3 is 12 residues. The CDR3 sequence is CASSNRDRASHF. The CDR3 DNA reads TGTGCCAGCAGTAACCGGGACAGGGCATCGCATTTT.

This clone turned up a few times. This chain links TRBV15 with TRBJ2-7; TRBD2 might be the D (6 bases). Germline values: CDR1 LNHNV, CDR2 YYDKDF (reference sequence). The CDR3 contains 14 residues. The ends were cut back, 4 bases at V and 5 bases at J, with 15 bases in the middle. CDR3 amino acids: CATSISGSAHEQYF. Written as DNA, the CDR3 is TGTGCCACCAGCATCTCCGGGAGCGCGCACGAGCAGTACTTC.

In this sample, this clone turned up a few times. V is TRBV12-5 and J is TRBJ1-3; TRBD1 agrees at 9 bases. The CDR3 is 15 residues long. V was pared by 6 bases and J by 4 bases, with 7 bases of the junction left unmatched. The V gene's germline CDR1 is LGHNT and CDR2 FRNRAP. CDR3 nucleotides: TGTGCTAGTGGCCCCGGGACAGGGATCGGAAACACCATATATTTT. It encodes CASGPGTGIGNTIYF.

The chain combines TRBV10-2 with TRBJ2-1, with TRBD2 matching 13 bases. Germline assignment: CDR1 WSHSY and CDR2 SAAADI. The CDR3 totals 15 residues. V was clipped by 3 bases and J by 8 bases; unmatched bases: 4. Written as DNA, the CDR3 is TGCGCCAGCAGTGACCGGACTAGCGGGAGCCATGAGCAGTTCTTC. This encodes CASSDRTSGSHEQFF.

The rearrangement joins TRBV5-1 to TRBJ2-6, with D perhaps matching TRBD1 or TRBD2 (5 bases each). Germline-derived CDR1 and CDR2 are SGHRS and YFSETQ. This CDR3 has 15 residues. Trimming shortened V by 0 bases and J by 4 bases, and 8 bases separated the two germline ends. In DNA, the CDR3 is TGCGCCAGCAGCTTGGAGGGGACCGGGGCCAACGTCCTGACTTTC. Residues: CASSLEGTGANVLTF. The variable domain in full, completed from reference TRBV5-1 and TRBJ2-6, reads KAGVTQTPRYLIKTRGQQVTLSCSPISGHRSVSWYQQTPGQGLQFLFEYFSETQRNKGNFPGRFSGRQFSNSRSEMNVSTLELGDSALYLCASSLEGTGANVLTFGAGSRLTVL.